This TCR beta chain was captured in a study of CXCR3-negative and CXCR3-positive naive CD8 T cells. Overall study results and limits: Relative to memory CD8+ cells, whose diversity was much lower, both naive subsets had comparably high diversity. Higher TRB CDR3 hydrophobicity marked CXCR3-positive naive cells relative to CXCR3-negative naive cells.

The method, 5' RACE with UMI labels, was used to prepare the TRB cDNA libraries. TCRdb re-called the 5' RACE reads and shows each CDR3 protein once, DNA omitted. This sample carries around 95,000 distinct CDR3 sequences, with around 0.99% going to the ten biggest clones. The CDR3 sequence is 12 residues long. Germline-derived CDR1 and CDR2 are ENHRY and SYGVKD. For this clonotype: Its target is not known.

This TCR came from a human donor in good health. Some clones in this sample may be carry-over from other donors' samples. Specimen: naive CXCR3+ CD8+ T cells from blood. Subset meaning: CD45RO-CCR7+CD27+CD95- naive CD8+ T cells expressing CXCR3 (TNR3+). This chain uses TRBV10-3 with TRBJ2-1; TCRdb gives TRBD1 as the D gene, but with no DNA this cannot be confirmed. CDR3 loop: CAIRGGVNEQFF.